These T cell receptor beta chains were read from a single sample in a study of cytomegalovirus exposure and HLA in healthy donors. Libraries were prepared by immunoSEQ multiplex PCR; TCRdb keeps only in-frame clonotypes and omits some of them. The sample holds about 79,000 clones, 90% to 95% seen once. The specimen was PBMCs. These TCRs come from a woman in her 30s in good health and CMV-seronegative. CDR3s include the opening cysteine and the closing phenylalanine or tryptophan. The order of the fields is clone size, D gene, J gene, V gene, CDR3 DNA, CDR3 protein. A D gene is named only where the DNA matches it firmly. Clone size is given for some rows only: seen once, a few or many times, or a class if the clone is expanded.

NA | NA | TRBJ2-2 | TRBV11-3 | TGTGCCAGCAGCTTAGGCGCTGCCGGGGAGCTGTTTTTT | CASSLGAAGELFF
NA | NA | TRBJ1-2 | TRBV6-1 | TGTGCCAGCAGACGAGAAACAGGGATAAGCTATGGCTACACCTTC | CASRRETGISYGYTF
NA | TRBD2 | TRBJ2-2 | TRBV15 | TGTGCCACCAGCAGAGGTAGCGGAGCGGGAGCCGGGGAGCTGTTTTTT | CATSRGSGAGAGELFF
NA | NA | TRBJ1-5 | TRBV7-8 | TGTGCCAGCAGCTTATCGGGGAACCGCAATCAGCCCCAGCATTTT | CASSLSGNRNQPQHF
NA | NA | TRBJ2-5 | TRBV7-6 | TGTGCCAGCAGCTTAGCGCTAGGAGAGACCCAGTACTTC | CASSLALGETQYF
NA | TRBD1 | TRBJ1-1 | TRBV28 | TGTGCCAGCAGTCTACACAGGGGGCGTAACACTGAAGCTTTCTTT | CASSLHRGRNTEAFF
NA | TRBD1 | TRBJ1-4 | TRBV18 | TGTGCCAGCTCATCAGGACAGGGGACTGAAAAACTGTTTTTT | CASSSGQGTEKLFF
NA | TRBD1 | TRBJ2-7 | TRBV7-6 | TGTGCCAGCAGCCCGAGACAGGGGCCCTACGAGCAGTACTTC | CASSPRQGPYEQYF
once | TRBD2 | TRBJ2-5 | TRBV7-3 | TGTGCCAGCAGCTTAGCGGGGGGGACCCAGTACTTC | CASSLAGGTQYF
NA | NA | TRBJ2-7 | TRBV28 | TGTGCCAGCACCGGCAGGGCCTACGAGCAGTACTTC | CASTGRAYEQYF
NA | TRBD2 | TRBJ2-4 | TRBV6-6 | TGTGCCAGCAGTTACGGGTCGGGGGGAGCCAAAAACATTCAGTACTTC | CASSYGSGGAKNIQYF
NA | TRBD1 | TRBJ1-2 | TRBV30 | TGTGCCTGGAGTGTTGCAGGGGGAGGAAATAACTATGGCTACACCTTC | CAWSVAGGGNNYGYTF
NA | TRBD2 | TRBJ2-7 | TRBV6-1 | TGTGCCAGCAGTGTTAGCGGGAGCTCCGGGGAGTACTTC | CASSVSGSSGEYF
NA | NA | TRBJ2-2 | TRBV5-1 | TGCGCCAGCAGCCCCCCAGCGGGCCTTGCGAACACCGGGGAGCTGTTTTTT | CASSPPAGLANTGELFF
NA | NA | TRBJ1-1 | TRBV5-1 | TGCGCCAGCAGCTTTCAGGGGCGGGTCACTGAAGCTTTCTTT | CASSFQGRVTEAFF
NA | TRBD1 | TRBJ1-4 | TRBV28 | TGTGCCAGCAGTTTATCCCAGACAGGGAGGAATGAAAAACTGTTTTTT | CASSLSQTGRNEKLFF
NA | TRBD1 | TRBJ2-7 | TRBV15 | TGTGCCACCAGCAGACAGGGGGTAGGCTACGAGCAGTACTTC | CATSRQGVGYEQYF
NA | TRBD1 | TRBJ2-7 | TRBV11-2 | TGTGCCAGCAGCTTAGATCCCCCGGGACAGGGATTAGGTGTGCAGTACTTC | CASSLDPPGQGLGVQYF
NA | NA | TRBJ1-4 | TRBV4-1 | TGCGCCAGCAGCCCGGGGGGGGGAGTCGAAAAACTGTTTTTT | CASSPGGGVEKLFF
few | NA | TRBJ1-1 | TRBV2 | TGTGCCAGCAGGGGACGGGGGGGGAACACTGAAGCTTTCTTT | CASRGRGGNTEAFF
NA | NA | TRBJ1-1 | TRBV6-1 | TGTGCCACCGTAACAGGGCGCGAAGACACTGAAGCTTTCTTT | CATVTGREDTEAFF
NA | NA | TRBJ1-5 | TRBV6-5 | TGTGCCAGCAGTCCGCTGAGGCATAGCAATCAGCCCCAGCATTTT | CASSPLRHSNQPQHF
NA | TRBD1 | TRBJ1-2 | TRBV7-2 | TGTGCCCTCAGGGGACAGGGCTATGGCTACACCTTC | CALRGQGYGYTF
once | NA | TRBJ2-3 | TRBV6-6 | TGTGCCAGCTGCAGGAACACAGATACGCAGTATTTT | CASCRNTDTQYF
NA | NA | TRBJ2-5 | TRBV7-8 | TGTGCCAGCAGCTTACGTGGCTCGCGCGGTATACAAGAGACCCAGTACTTC | CASSLRGSRGIQETQYF
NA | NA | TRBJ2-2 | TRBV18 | TGTGCCAGCTCACCATATGGGACTGCCACCGGGGAGCTGTTTTTT | CASSPYGTATGELFF
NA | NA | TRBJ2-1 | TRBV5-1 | TGCGCCAGCAGCTTAACCCGGCGGGACAATGAGCAGTTCTTC | CASSLTRRDNEQFF
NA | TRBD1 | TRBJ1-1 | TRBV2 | TGTGCCAGCAGTCTCGTTTTAGGGACAGAGAACACTGAAGCTTTCTTT | CASSLVLGTENTEAFF
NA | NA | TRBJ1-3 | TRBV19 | TGTGCCAGTAGCAAATCATCAACGGGGGGAAACACCATATATTTT | CASSKSSTGGNTIYF
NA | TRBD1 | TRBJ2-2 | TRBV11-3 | TGTGCCAGCAGCCCGGGACAGTGGAACACCGGGGAGCTGTTTTTT | CASSPGQWNTGELFF
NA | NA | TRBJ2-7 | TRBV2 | TGTGCCAGCTCTACCTACGAGCAGTACTTC | CASSTYEQYF
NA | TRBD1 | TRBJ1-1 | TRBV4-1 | TGCGCCAGCAGCCAAGAGGGGAAGGGGACAGCTAACACTGAAGCTTTCTTT | CASSQEGKGTANTEAFF
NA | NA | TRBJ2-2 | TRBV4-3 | TGCGCCAGCAGCCAGTTTGGTGGTGGGGGGGCCGGTTCCGGGGAGCTGTTTTTT | CASSQFGGGGAGSGELFF
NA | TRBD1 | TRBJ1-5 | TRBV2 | TGTGCCAGCAGTGAACGGGACAGGGCCAATCAGCCCCAGCATTTT | CASSERDRANQPQHF
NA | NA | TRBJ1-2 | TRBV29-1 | TGCAGCGTTAATGCGGTAATCTATGGCTACACCTTC | CSVNAVIYGYTF
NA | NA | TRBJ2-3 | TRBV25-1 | TGTGCCAGCAGTGATACACAGGGTTGGGGCACAGATACGCAGTATTTT | CASSDTQGWGTDTQYF
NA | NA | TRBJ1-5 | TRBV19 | TGTGCCAGTAGTATATTGGGGGACACAGCTCAGCCCCAGCATTTT | CASSILGDTAQPQHF
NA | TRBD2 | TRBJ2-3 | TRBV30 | TGTGCCTGGAGTATCTTAGCGGGGGGGCCCACGGGGACGCAGTATTTT | CAWSILAGGPTGTQYF
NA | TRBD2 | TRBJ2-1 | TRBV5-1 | TGCGCCAGCAGCTCCCTCCAACGGGCCAGCGGGAGTCCATCAAATGAGCAGTTCTTC | CASSSLQRASGSPSNEQFF
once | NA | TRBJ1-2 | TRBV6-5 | TGTGCCAGCAGTTACTCGAGAGGGCTGGGCTACACCTTC | CASSYSRGLGYTF
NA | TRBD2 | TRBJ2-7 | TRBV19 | TGTGCCAGTAGCCCCCCTTCCCGCGGGAGCTCCTACGAGCAGTACTTC | CASSPPSRGSSYEQYF
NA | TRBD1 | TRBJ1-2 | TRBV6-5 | TGTGCCAGCAGGCGTCAGGACAGGGGGAACTATGGCTACACCTTC | CASRRQDRGNYGYTF
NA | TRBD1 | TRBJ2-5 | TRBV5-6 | TGTGCCAGCAGCTTGGTAGGGACAGGGAACCAAGAGACCCAGTACTTC | CASSLVGTGNQETQYF
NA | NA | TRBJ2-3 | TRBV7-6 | TGTGCCAGCAGCTTAGCCTATGGTGGCACAGATACGCAGTATTTT | CASSLAYGGTDTQYF
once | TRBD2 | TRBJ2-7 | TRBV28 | TGTGCCAGCAGTTTAAGGACTAGCGGGATATCCTACGAGCAGTACTTC | CASSLRTSGISYEQYF
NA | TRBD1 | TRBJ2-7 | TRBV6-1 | TGTGCCAGCAGTGGGGGACAGGGAACCTACGAGCAGTACTTC | CASSGGQGTYEQYF
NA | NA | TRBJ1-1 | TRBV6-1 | TGTGCCAGCAGTGAGCGCCGGGCGAGGGACACTGAAGCTTTCTTT | CASSERRARDTEAFF
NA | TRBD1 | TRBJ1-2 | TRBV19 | TGTGCCAGTAGCCGGGACAGAGTCTCTATCTCGCCTAACACCTTC | CASSRDRVSISPNTF
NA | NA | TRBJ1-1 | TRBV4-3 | TGCGCCAGCAGCTTAGAGGGAGAGACGGAAGCTTTCTTT | CASSLEGETEAFF
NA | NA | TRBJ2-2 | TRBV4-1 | TGCGCCAGCAGCCAAGAACACCGGAACACCGGGGAGCTGTTTTTT | CASSQEHRNTGELFF
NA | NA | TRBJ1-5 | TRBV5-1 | TGCGCCAGCAGGCAACAGGGTCCGGGCCAGCCCCAGCATTTT | CASRQQGPGQPQHF
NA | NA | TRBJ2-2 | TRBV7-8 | TGTGCCAGCTTTTCCAGGACTGGGTCCGGGGAGCTGTTTTTT | CASFSRTGSGELFF
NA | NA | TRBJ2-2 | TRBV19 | TGTGCCAGTAGCATGACTAACACCTTGTCCTTCGGGGAGCTGTTTTTT | CASSMTNTLSFGELFF
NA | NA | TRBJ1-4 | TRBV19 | TGTGCCAGTAGTGTCGGGACTCTAGGTGAAAAACTGTTTTTT | CASSVGTLGEKLFF
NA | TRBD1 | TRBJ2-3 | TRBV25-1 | TGTGCCAGCAGTGCCCCCGGGACAGGGGACGATACGCAGTATTTT | CASSAPGTGDDTQYF
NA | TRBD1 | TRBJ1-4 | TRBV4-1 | TGCGCCAGCAGCCATCTGAGACAGGGGGTACAGGGTAATGAAAAACTGTTTTTT | CASSHLRQGVQGNEKLFF
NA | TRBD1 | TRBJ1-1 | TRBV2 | TGTGCCAGCAGTGAAGCCTATCAGGGGGCGCAGGGAGCTTTCTTT | CASSEAYQGAQGAFF
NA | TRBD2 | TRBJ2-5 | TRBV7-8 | TGTGCCAGCAGCTTAGGGACTAGCGGCCAAGAGACCCAGTACTTC | CASSLGTSGQETQYF
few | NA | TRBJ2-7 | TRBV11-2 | TGTGCCAGCAGCTTAGTACAGCGGCCATACGAGCAGTACTTC | CASSLVQRPYEQYF